A selection of T cell receptor beta chains follows, all from one sample in a study of cytomegalovirus exposure and HLA in healthy donors. The method was immunoSEQ multiplex PCR; TCRdb's version includes in-frame clones alone and lacks a portion of them. This table has 160,000 or so clones, around 78% appearing once. The sample consisted of PBMCs. These receptors were taken from a man aged 40-49 years in good health and CMV-seronegative. CDR3s include the opening cysteine and the closing phenylalanine or tryptophan. Each record gives: CDR3 protein, V gene.

CDR3: CASTFQQGRGTQYF
V: TRBV7-6

CDR3: CASSEKGAGANGLTF
V: TRBV6-1

CDR3: CASTGTGYSPLHF
V: TRBV19

CDR3: CASSLEQGPEAFF
V: TRBV6-5

CDR3: CASSLASSLYNEQFF
V: TRBV27

CDR3: CASSPGQGVTYVSEAFF
V: TRBV2

CDR3: CASSTGGDPSFSGYTF
V: TRBV5-4

CDR3: CASSIRTSTDTQYF
V: TRBV27

CDR3: CASSLRQVGTGELFF
V: TRBV6-1

CDR3: CASSLGQGTEAFF
V: TRBV11-1

CDR3: CASSPGGGTYEQYF
V: TRBV5-8

CDR3: CASSWDRATDTQYF
V: TRBV5-6

CDR3: CASSGDRVTDTQYF
V: TRBV6-1

CDR3: CASSLSERNIQYF
V: TRBV7-6

CDR3: CASSLVAGANNEKLFF
V: TRBV5-5

CDR3: CASSLALAGANEQFF
V: TRBV7-2

CDR3: CASSVQTGLTGELFF
V: TRBV9

CDR3: CASQQSWVTSGSYEQYF
V: TRBV27

CDR3: CAIRGFEGTNYGYTF
V: TRBV28

CDR3: CASSRTSDEQYF
V: TRBV2

CDR3: CATSTQKGGIFMNTEAFF
V: TRBV15

CDR3: CASSQNRGNTEAFF
V: TRBV7-2